The TCR beta chain under discussion was sequenced for a study of control samples from healthy donors and cancer patients. The CDR3 covers 11 residues. Germline V lookup: CDR1 DFQATT, CDR2 SNEGSKA (reference sequence). V lost 1 base, J lost 10 bases, and 5 bases lay in between. Repertoires were generated with immunoSEQ multiplex PCR, while TCRdb's copy carries only in-frame clones and drops some. In the table there are 170,000 or so clones, approximately 90% of which are singletons. This chain links TRBV20-1 with TRBJ1-6; no firm D call. Sequenced material: blood. The source of this sequence is a man aged 25 to 40 in good health. The CDR3 protein is CSARADSPLHF. The CDR3 nucleotides read TGCAGTGCTAGAGCGGACTCACCCCTCCACTTT.